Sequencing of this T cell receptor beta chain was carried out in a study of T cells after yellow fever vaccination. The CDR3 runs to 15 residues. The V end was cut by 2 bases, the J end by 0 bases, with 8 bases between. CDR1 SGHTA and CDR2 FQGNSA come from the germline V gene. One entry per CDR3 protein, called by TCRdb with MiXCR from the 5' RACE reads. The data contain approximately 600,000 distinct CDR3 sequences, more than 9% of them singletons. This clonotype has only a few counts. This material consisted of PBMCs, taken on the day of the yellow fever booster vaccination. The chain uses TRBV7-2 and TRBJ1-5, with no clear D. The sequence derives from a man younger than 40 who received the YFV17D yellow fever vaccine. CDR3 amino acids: CASSLLIDSNQPQHF. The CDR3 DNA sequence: TGTGCCAGCAGCTTATTAATCGATAGCAATCAGCCCCAGCATTTT.